The T cell receptor beta chain described here comes from a study of regulatory T cells in long-lasting Graves disease. Study at large: Graves' cases, newly diagnosed, had used antithyroid drugs under 3 months. Notes on the study in general: Examination was confined to peripheral blood, excluding thyroid tissue.

In germline, CDR1 is GTSNPN, CDR2 SVGIG (reference sequence). The length of the CDR3 is 12 residues. V gave up 3 bases and J gave up 2 bases, with 8 bases separating them. Time point described: newly diagnosed GD, antithyroid drugs for less than 3 months. After RNA was extracted from PBMCs, the TCR library was made from it. With iRepertoire HTBI primers and Arm-PCR of CDR3 regions, TCR beta libraries were built. Via MiXCR, TCRdb re-called the multiplex PCR reads, giving one row per CDR3 protein. The table has roughly 610,000 distinct CDR3 sequences, around 15% seen once; the top ten hold around 18%. In this sample, this clonotype turned up a few times. What it binds is not known. The sample was also linked to a second study, of T cells in Graves' hyperthyroidism and ophthalmopathy. In that study: Stable Graves' hyperthyroidism denoted no ophthalmopathy progression over 18 months.

The V call is TRBV30, the J call TRBJ2-7; TRBD1 might be the D (6 bases). Sequencing used peripheral blood mononuclear cells (PBMCs), obtained at new diagnosis, from a patient treated with antithyroid drugs. The sequence came from a woman between 25 and 40 years old with Graves disease. The CDR3 region has the DNA TGTGCCTGGAGGGGGGCTACCTACGAGCAGTACTTC. As protein: CAWRGATYEQYF.